This paragraph reports one T cell receptor (beta chain). Antigen unknown. At the DNA level, this CDR3 is encoded by other sequences in the same sample as well. This entry comes from a study of cytomegalovirus exposure and HLA in healthy donors. Findings and limits, study-wide: Cytomegalovirus-associated TCR beta chains were listed, numbering 164. Association of 15,000 to 20,000 TCR beta sequences with HLA alleles was found at 0.05 false discovery rate in a later analysis.

Healthy people donating bone marrow made up the donors. The study sampled nominally healthy donors, though unrecorded immune exposures were likely. Both 60 Vbeta primers and 13 Jbeta primers went into the PCR. This table comes from immunoSEQ multiplex PCR, and its TCRdb copy is limited to in-frame clones, with some not included. The table shows approximately 150,000 clones, with about two thirds occurring only once. Germline V gene data show CDR1 as SGHRS and CDR2 as YFSETQ. V shed 0 bases and J shed 2 bases, with 11 bases lying between them. The CDR3 loop spans 16 amino acids. This receptor was obtained from a man aged 25-45 years in good health and CMV-seropositive. The chain recombines TRBV5-1 with TRBJ2-2; tentatively, D is TRBD1 (5 bases). Source material: PBMCs. The CDR3 protein is CASSLGKTANTGELFF. The CDR3 nucleotides read TGCGCCAGCAGCTTGGGTAAGACAGCAAACACCGGGGAGCTGTTTTTT.